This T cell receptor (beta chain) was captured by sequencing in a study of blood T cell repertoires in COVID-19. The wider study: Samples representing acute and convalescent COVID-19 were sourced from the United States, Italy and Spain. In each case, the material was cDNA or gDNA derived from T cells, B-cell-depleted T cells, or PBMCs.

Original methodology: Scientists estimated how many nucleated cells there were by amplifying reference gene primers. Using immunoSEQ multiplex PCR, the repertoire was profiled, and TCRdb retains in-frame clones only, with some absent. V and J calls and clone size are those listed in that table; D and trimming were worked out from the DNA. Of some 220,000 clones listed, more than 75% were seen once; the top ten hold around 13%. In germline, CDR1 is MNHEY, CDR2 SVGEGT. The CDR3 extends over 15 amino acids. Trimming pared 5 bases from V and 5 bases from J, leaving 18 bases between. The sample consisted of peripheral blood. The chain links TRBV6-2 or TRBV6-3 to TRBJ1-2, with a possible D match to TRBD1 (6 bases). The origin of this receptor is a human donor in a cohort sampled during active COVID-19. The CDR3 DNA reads TGTGCCAGCAGTCCAACCATCGGGACATTTTATGGCTACACCTTC. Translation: CASSPTIGTFYGYTF.